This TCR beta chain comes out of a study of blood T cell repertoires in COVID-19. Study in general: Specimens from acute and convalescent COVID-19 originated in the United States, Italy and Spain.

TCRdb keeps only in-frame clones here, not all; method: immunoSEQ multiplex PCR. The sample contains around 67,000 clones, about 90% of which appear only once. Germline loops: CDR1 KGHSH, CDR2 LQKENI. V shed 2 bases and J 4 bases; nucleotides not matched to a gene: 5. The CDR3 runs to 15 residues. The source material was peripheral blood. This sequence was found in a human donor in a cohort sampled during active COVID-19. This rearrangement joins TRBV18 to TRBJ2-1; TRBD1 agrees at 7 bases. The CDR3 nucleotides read TGTGCCAGCTCACCAAGGACAGGTGGGTACAATGAGCAGTTCTTC. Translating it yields CASSPRTGGYNEQFF.